This T cell receptor beta chain emerged from a study of T cell repertoires in cytomegalovirus infection. Background on the study: It can be stated that public TCR beta signatures indicated CMV infection as well as a matching HLA type.

MiXCR, run by TCRdb on the reads, gives a single entry per CDR3 protein. Of about 180,000 distinct CDR3 sequences in the sample, roughly an eighth are singletons; the top ten hold over 25%. Sample share makes this clonotype medium-sized. Its specificity is not known. From germline, CDR1 is MNHEY and CDR2 SVGEGT. V shed 8 bases, J shed 7 bases, and the junction held 13 bases outside the gene matches. The length of the CDR3 is 15 residues. Broader study findings: There were HLA-C-restricted CMV-specific TCR beta clonotypes dominating the ex vivo response. Frequencies of public TCR beta families were cumulated, and this identified carriers of CMV plus the relevant HLA.

Sequencing input: PBMCs. The chain has TRBV6-2 or TRBV6-3 and TRBJ2-1, with 8 positions matching TRBD2. The sequence came from a human donor in good health (CMV status not recorded). Some clones in this sample may be carry-over from other donors' samples. This chain's CDR3 is CASWGQREIVNEQFF. The CDR3 nucleotides read TGTGCCAGCTGGGGGCAGCGGGAGATTGTAAATGAGCAGTTCTTC.